This is a list of T cell receptor beta chains from one sample in a study of blood T cell repertoires in COVID-19. Here immunoSEQ multiplex PCR was the method, and the copy in TCRdb shows in-frame clones only, minus some. Of some 110,000 clones in the sample, about nine tenths were seen once. Material for sequencing was peripheral blood. Receptor source: a human donor with active COVID-19. The donor label of this sample is uncertain. Each CDR3 is given with its conserved first and last residue. D genes are given only for firm matches. Size values are once, few and many counts, or a class for expanded clones, and some rows have none.

CDR3aa: CASSLYQGIINSPLHF
CDR3nt: TGTGCCAGCAGTTTATATCAGGGTATTATCAATTCACCCCTCCACTTT
abundance: -
d_gene: -
v_gene: TRBV28
j_gene: TRBJ1-6

CDR3aa: CASSLAGAQVNEQFF
CDR3nt: TGTGCCAGCAGCTTGGCGGGGGCTCAGGTCAATGAGCAGTTCTTC
abundance: -
d_gene: -
v_gene: TRBV7-3
j_gene: TRBJ2-1

CDR3aa: CSAQIGQPQHF
CDR3nt: TGCAGTGCTCAAATCGGTCAGCCCCAGCATTTT
abundance: -
d_gene: -
v_gene: TRBV20-1
j_gene: TRBJ1-5

CDR3aa: CASSYPSGGGNYGYTF
CDR3nt: TGTGCCAGCAGTTACCCGTCAGGGGGCGGTAACTATGGCTACACCTTC
abundance: -
d_gene: TRBD1
v_gene: TRBV6-6
j_gene: TRBJ1-2

CDR3aa: CASSQSGGGQETQYF
CDR3nt: TGTGCCAGCTCACAGAGCGGGGGAGGACAAGAGACCCAGTACTTC
abundance: -
d_gene: TRBD2
v_gene: TRBV18
j_gene: TRBJ2-5

CDR3aa: CSASYGGRYNEQFF
CDR3nt: TGCAGTGCTAGTTACGGGGGGAGGTACAATGAGCAGTTCTTC
abundance: -
d_gene: TRBD2
v_gene: TRBV20-1
j_gene: TRBJ2-1

CDR3aa: CASSPGTRLAGGPDTQYF
CDR3nt: TGTGCCAGCTCACCGGGAACGCGACTAGCGGGGGGCCCGGATACGCAGTATTTT
abundance: once
d_gene: TRBD2
v_gene: TRBV18
j_gene: TRBJ2-3

CDR3aa: CSVQESGNTIYF
CDR3nt: TGCAGCGTCCAAGAGAGCGGAAACACCATATATTTT
abundance: -
d_gene: -
v_gene: TRBV29-1
j_gene: TRBJ1-3

CDR3aa: CASSLGSGETQYF
CDR3nt: TGCGCCAGCAGCTTGGGTAGCGGGGAGACCCAGTACTTC
abundance: -
d_gene: TRBD2
v_gene: TRBV5-1
j_gene: TRBJ2-5

CDR3aa: CASSQDINEQFF
CDR3nt: TGTGCCAGCAGCCAGGATATAAATGAGCAGTTCTTC
abundance: once
d_gene: -
v_gene: TRBV7-9
j_gene: TRBJ2-1

CDR3aa: CASTGLAGAEQFF
CDR3nt: TGCGCCAGCACCGGACTGGCAGGGGCTGAGCAGTTCTTC
abundance: -
d_gene: -
v_gene: TRBV5-1
j_gene: TRBJ2-1

CDR3aa: CASSVVDSYNEQFF
CDR3nt: TGTGCCAGCAGCGTAGTGGACAGCTACAATGAGCAGTTCTTC
abundance: -
d_gene: -
v_gene: TRBV9
j_gene: TRBJ2-1

CDR3aa: CASSLSLSGQGTYEQYF
CDR3nt: TGTGCCAGCAGCTTATCGTTGTCGGGACAGGGGACCTACGAGCAGTACTTC
abundance: -
d_gene: TRBD1
v_gene: TRBV7-9
j_gene: TRBJ2-7

CDR3aa: CASSSASAGASYNEQFF
CDR3nt: TGTGCCAGCAGTTCCGCTTCAGCGGGGGCTTCCTACAATGAGCAGTTCTTC
abundance: -
d_gene: TRBD2
v_gene: TRBV6-2/TRBV6-3
j_gene: TRBJ2-1

CDR3aa: CASSLRPPGLASLTDTQYF
CDR3nt: TGTGCCAGCAGCTTAAGACCCCCGGGACTAGCTTCCCTAACGGATACGCAGTATTTT
abundance: -
d_gene: TRBD2
v_gene: TRBV7-9
j_gene: TRBJ2-3

CDR3aa: CASSQLQGGKSGELFF
CDR3nt: TGTGCCAGTAGTCAACTCCAGGGAGGTAAATCCGGGGAGCTGTTTTTT
abundance: -
d_gene: -
v_gene: TRBV19
j_gene: TRBJ2-2

CDR3aa: CASSLRDRATPSYEQYF
CDR3nt: TGCGCCAGCAGCCTCCGGGACAGGGCTACCCCTTCCTACGAGCAGTACTTC
abundance: -
d_gene: TRBD1
v_gene: TRBV5-1
j_gene: TRBJ2-7

CDR3aa: CASSPPGGQGERCGNQPQHF
CDR3nt: TGTGCCAGCAGCCCCCCGGGGGGACAGGGAGAGCGGTGTGGCAATCAGCCCCAGCATTTT
abundance: -
d_gene: TRBD1
v_gene: TRBV9
j_gene: TRBJ1-5

CDR3aa: CASSPGLGLQFF
CDR3nt: TGTGCCAGCAGCCCAGGACTGGGTCTACAGTTCTTC
abundance: -
d_gene: -
v_gene: TRBV12-3/TRBV12-4
j_gene: TRBJ2-1

CDR3aa: CASSFSGQGTGELFF
CDR3nt: TGCGCCAGCAGCTTCTCGGGACAGGGTACCGGGGAGCTGTTTTTT
abundance: -
d_gene: TRBD1
v_gene: TRBV5-1
j_gene: TRBJ2-2

CDR3aa: CASSKGGQGLNYGYTF
CDR3nt: TGTGCCAGCAGCAAAGGAGGACAGGGACTTAACTATGGCTACACCTTC
abundance: -
d_gene: -
v_gene: TRBV21-1
j_gene: TRBJ1-2

CDR3aa: CASSHVTGESETQYF
CDR3nt: TGCGCCAGCAGCCATGTGACAGGGGAGTCAGAGACCCAGTACTTC
abundance: -
d_gene: TRBD1
v_gene: TRBV5-1
j_gene: TRBJ2-5

CDR3aa: CASSEALAGGETQYF
CDR3nt: TGTGCCAGCAGTGAGGCGCTAGCGGGGGGGGAGACCCAGTACTTC
abundance: -
d_gene: TRBD2
v_gene: TRBV2
j_gene: TRBJ2-5

CDR3aa: CASSQETNRIGQSSYEQYF
CDR3nt: TGCGCCAGCAGCCAAGAGACTAATAGAATAGGACAGAGCTCCTACGAGCAGTACTTC
abundance: -
d_gene: -
v_gene: TRBV4-3
j_gene: TRBJ2-7

CDR3aa: CSVKGHRDTGELFF
CDR3nt: TGCAGCGTAAAGGGACACCGGGACACCGGGGAGCTGTTTTTT
abundance: once
d_gene: -
v_gene: TRBV29-1
j_gene: TRBJ2-2

CDR3aa: CASSLGQTYTEAFF
CDR3nt: TGCGCCAGCAGCTTGGGACAGACCTACACTGAAGCTTTCTTT
abundance: -
d_gene: -
v_gene: TRBV5-1
j_gene: TRBJ1-1

CDR3aa: CASSTRDRAYNEQFF
CDR3nt: TGTGCCAGCAGTACCCGGGACAGAGCCTACAATGAGCAGTTCTTC
abundance: -
d_gene: TRBD1
v_gene: TRBV6-2/TRBV6-3
j_gene: TRBJ2-1

CDR3aa: CAIYHPGSTEAFF
CDR3nt: TGTGCCATTTACCACCCGGGGTCGACTGAAGCTTTCTTT
abundance: -
d_gene: -
v_gene: TRBV7-9
j_gene: TRBJ1-1

CDR3aa: CASSLGSRVTNEKLFF
CDR3nt: TGTGCCAGCAGCTTAGGTAGCAGGGTAACTAATGAAAAACTGTTTTTT
abundance: once
d_gene: -
v_gene: TRBV7-2
j_gene: TRBJ1-4

CDR3aa: CATNLKGQGRVSQPQHF
CDR3nt: TGCGCCACCAATTTAAAGGGACAGGGGAGGGTGAGTCAGCCCCAGCATTTT
abundance: -
d_gene: TRBD1
v_gene: TRBV23-1
j_gene: TRBJ1-5

CDR3aa: CAISESPIRSSYEQYF
CDR3nt: TGTGCCATCAGTGAGTCCCCTATTCGTAGCTCCTACGAGCAGTACTTC
abundance: once
d_gene: -
v_gene: TRBV10-3
j_gene: TRBJ2-7

CDR3aa: CASSQGPGRYEKLFF
CDR3nt: TGCGCCAGCAGCCAAGGACCAGGAAGGTATGAAAAACTGTTTTTT
abundance: -
d_gene: -
v_gene: TRBV4-3
j_gene: TRBJ1-4

CDR3aa: CASSLATRRGYEQYF
CDR3nt: TGTGCCAGCAGCTTAGCAACTAGGCGGGGGTACGAGCAGTACTTC
abundance: once
d_gene: TRBD2
v_gene: TRBV7-2
j_gene: TRBJ2-7

CDR3aa: CATSESGWSPLHF
CDR3nt: TGTGCCACCAGTGAGTCAGGGTGGTCACCCCTCCACTTT
abundance: -
d_gene: -
v_gene: TRBV24-1
j_gene: TRBJ1-6

CDR3aa: CASSLHKNTGELFF
CDR3nt: TGTGCCAGCAGTCTTCACAAGAACACCGGGGAGCTGTTTTTT
abundance: -
d_gene: -
v_gene: TRBV27
j_gene: TRBJ2-2

CDR3aa: CASGRDRSNTEAFF
CDR3nt: TGTGCCAGCGGACGGGACAGGTCGAACACTGAAGCTTTCTTT
abundance: -
d_gene: TRBD1
v_gene: TRBV27
j_gene: TRBJ1-1